The sequence of this TCR beta chain was determined in a study of T-cell reconstitution after alpha-beta-depleted transplantation in children. Unique molecular identifiers were incorporated during preparation of the TCRbeta library. MiXCR, applied by TCRdb to the PCR reads, yields one record per CDR3 protein. This repertoire shows approximately 270,000 distinct CDR3 sequences, roughly a quarter found once; its top ten account for around 4.8%. General study results and limits: Elevated TCRbeta diversity at day 60 was traced, in some patients, to surviving recipient T cells and thymic progenitors. T cells produced anew were the main source of T-cell counts and diversity one year after transplant. Approximately two months post-transplant, alpha-beta T cells reportedly originated from several hundred expanded graft clones.

This clonotype has just a few counts. Its antigen is currently unknown. Germline V gene sequence: CDR1 MNHEY, CDR2 SMNVEV (reference sequence). The CDR3 has 16 residues. The sample here was PBMCs, mostly from graft donor cells, taken 360 days after TCRalphabeta/CD19-depleted stem cell transplant. The TCR originated in a female patient between 2 and 15 years old who had a stem cell transplant for congenital amegakaryocytic thrombocytopenia, so the T cells may come from the graft donor. The chain carries TRBV27 and TRBJ2-2; 9 nucleotides align to TRBD2. In DNA form, the CDR3 reads TGTGCATCATTTGGGGCGGGAGGGCCTAAAACCGGGGAGCTGTTTTTT. Amino acid sequence: CASFGAGGPKTGELFF.